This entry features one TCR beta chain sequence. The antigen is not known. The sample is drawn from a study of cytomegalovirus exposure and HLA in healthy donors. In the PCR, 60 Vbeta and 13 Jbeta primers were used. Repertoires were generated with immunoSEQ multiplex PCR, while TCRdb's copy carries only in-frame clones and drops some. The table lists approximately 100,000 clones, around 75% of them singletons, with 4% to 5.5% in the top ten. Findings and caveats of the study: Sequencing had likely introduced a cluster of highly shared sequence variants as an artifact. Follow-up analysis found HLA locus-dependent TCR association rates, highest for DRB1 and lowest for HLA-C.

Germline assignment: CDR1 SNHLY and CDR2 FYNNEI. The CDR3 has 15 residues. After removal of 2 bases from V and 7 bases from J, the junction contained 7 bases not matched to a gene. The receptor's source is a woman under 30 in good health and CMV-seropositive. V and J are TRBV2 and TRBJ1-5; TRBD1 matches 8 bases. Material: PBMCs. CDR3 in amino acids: CASSETTGGSQPQHF. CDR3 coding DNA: TGTGCCAGCAGTGAAACAACAGGGGGAAGCCAGCCCCAGCATTTT.